This T cell receptor (beta chain) was retrieved from a study of blood T cell repertoires in COVID-19. Turning to the study itself: Sources were T cells, B-cell-depleted T cells, or PBMCs; the material itself was cDNA or gDNA.

J lost 6 bases, V lost 5 bases, and 12 bases had no gene match. The CDR3 is 17 residues long. Per germline, CDR1 MNHEY and CDR2 SMNVEV (reference sequence). Per the original methods: Reference gene primer amplification in the assay estimated nucleated cell counts. Data came from immunoSEQ multiplex PCR; TCRdb stores just in-frame clones and leaves some out. The V and J calls and clone size come from that table; D and trimming were worked out from the DNA. The sample records approximately 300,000 clones, 85% to 90% being singletons. Participants had their cohort set by participant-reported clinical history. What the recovered Cohort 3 donors had was two negative PCRs, clearance, or symptom resolution.

The chain carries TRBV27 and TRBJ1-6, with TRBD1 matching over 8 bases. The receptor comes from a woman between 18 and 29 years old who had recovered from COVID-19. The source material was PBMCs or T cells enriched from blood (not recorded which). The CDR3 nucleotides are TGTGCCAGCAGTACCCCCGGGCAGGGGGCTCGTAATTCACCCCTCCACTTT. Amino acids: CASSTPGQGARNSPLHF.